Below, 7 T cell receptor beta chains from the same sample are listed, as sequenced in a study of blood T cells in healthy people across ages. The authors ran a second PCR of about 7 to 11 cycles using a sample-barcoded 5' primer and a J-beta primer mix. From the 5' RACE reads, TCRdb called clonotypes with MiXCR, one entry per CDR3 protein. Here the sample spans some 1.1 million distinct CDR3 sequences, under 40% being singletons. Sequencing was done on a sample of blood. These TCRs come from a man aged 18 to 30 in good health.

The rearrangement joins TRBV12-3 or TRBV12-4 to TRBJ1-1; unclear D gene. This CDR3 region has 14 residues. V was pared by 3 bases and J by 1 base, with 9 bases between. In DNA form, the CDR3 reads TGTGCCAGCAGTTTTGGGCTCGAGAACACTGAAGCTTTCTTT. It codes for CASSFGLENTEAFF.

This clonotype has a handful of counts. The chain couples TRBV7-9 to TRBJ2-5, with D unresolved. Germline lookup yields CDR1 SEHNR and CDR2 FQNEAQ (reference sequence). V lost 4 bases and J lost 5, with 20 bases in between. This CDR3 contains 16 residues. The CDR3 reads CASSSYLKGSAETQYF. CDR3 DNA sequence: TGTGCCAGCAGCTCCTACTTAAAAGGTTCAGCGGAGACCCAGTACTTC.

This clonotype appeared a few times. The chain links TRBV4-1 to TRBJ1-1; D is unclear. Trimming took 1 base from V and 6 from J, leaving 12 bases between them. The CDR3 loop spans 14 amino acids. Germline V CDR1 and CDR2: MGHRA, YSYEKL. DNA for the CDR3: TGCGCCAGCAGCCAAGGACGGGATCGCGCTGAAGCTTTCTTT. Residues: CASSQGRDRAEAFF.

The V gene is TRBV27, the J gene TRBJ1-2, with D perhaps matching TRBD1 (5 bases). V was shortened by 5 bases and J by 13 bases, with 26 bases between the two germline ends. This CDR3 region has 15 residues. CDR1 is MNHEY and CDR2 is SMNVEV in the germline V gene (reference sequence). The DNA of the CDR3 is TGTGCCAGCAGTGAACAGCCGGGACCCACAAAACGTTTCACCTTC. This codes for CASSEQPGPTKRFTF.

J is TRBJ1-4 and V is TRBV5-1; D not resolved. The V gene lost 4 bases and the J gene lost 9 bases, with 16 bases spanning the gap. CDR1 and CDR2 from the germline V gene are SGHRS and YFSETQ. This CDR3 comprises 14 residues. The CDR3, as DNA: TGCGCCAGCAGCCCCGGAGGGAAGAGGAAAAAACTGTTTTTT. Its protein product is CASSPGGKRKKLFF.

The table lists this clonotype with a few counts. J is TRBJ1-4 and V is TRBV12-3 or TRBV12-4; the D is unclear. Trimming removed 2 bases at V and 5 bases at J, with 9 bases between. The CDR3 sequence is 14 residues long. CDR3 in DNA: TGTGCCAGCAGTTTATCACTGTCCAATGAAAAACTGTTTTTT. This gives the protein CASSLSLSNEKLFF.

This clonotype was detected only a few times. The CDR3 coding sequence is TGCAGTTCCCCCATCGAGACTCGACAGTTCTTC. Protein: CSSPIETRQFF. This rearrangement joins TRBV20-1 to TRBJ2-1; D unresolved. V was cut by 8 bases and J by 13 bases, with 18 bases left in between. This CDR3 comprises 11 residues. Germline V gene data show CDR1 as DFQATT and CDR2 as SNEGSKA (reference sequence).